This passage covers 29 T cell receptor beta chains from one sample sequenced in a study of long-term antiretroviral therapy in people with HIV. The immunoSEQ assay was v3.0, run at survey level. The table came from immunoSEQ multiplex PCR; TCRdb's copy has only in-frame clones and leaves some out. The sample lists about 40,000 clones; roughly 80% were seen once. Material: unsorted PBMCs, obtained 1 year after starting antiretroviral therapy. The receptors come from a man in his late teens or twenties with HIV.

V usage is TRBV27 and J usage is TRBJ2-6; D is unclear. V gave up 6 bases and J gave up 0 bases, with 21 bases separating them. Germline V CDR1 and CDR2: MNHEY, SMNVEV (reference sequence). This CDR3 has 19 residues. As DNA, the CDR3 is TGTGCCAGCAGGCCTTCATCCAAGTGGGCTAGCTCTGGGGCCAACGTCCTGACTTTC. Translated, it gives CASRPSSKWASSGANVLTF.

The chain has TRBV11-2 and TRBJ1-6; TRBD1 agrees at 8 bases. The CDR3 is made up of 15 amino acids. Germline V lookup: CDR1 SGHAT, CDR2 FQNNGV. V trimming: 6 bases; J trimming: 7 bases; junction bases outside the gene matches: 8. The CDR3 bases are TGTGCCAGCAGACAGGGGGGCGGACAGAATTCACCCCTCCACTTT. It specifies CASRQGGGQNSPLHF.

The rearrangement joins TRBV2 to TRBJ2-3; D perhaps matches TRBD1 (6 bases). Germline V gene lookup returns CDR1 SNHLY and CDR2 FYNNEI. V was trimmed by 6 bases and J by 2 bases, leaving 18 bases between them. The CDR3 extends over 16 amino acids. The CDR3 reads CASSVTPGQDTDTQYF. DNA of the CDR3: TGTGCCAGCAGCGTAACTCCGGGACAAGACACAGATACGCAGTATTTT.

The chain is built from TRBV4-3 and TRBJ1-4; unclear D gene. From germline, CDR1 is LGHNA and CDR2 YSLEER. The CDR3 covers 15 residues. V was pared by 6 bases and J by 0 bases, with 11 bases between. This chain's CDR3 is CASSFDTATNEKLFF. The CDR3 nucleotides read TGCGCCAGCAGTTTTGACACTGCAACTAATGAAAAACTGTTTTTT.

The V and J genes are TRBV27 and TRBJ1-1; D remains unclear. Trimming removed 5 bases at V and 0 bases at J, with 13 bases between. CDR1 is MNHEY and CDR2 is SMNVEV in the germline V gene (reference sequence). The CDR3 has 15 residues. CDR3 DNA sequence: TGTGCCAGCAGTCCGTCGAGTAACATGAACACTGAAGCTTTCTTT. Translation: CASSPSSNMNTEAFF.

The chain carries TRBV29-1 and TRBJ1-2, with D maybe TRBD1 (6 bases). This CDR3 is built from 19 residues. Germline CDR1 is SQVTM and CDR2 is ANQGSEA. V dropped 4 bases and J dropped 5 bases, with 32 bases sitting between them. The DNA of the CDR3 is TGCAGCGTTGTACAGAGAGACGAGAGTCTCAGGACAGAAAGATATGGCTACACCTTC. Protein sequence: CSVVQRDESLRTERYGYTF.

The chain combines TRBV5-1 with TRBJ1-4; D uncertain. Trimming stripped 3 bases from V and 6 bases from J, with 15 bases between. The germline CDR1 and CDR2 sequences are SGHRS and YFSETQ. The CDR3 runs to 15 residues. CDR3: CASSSDPGAHEKLFF. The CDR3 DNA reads TGCGCCAGCAGCTCGGACCCGGGAGCCCATGAAAAACTGTTTTTT. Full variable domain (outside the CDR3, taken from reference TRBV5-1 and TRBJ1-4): KAGVTQTPRYLIKTRGQQVTLSCSPISGHRSVSWYQQTPGQGLQFLFEYFSETQRNKGNFPGRFSGRQFSNSRSEMNVSTLELGDSALYLCASSSDPGAHEKLFFGSGTQLSVL.

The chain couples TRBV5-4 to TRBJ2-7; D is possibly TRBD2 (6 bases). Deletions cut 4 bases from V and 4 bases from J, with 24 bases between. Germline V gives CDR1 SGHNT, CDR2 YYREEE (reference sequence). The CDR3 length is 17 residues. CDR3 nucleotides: TGTGCCAGCAGCCCAACCCCCTGGGCGGAGGGAAAATACGAGCAGTACTTC. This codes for CASSPTPWAEGKYEQYF.

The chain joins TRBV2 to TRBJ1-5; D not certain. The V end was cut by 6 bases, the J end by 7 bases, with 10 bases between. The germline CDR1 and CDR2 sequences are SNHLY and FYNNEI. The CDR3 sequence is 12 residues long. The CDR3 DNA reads TGTGCCAGCAGCCTCTTACAGCAGCCCCAGCATTTT. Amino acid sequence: CASSLLQQPQHF.

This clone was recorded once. CDR3 residues: CASSSSGGGRYEQYF. The DNA for the CDR3 is TGCGCCAGCAGCTCCAGCGGGGGCGGCAGATACGAGCAGTACTTC. The chain recombines TRBV5-1 with TRBJ2-7; 8 nucleotides match TRBD2. The CDR3 has 15 amino acids. CDR1 and CDR2 (germline): SGHRS, YFSETQ. The V segment lost 3 bases and the J segment 4 bases; nucleotides outside the gene matches: 9.

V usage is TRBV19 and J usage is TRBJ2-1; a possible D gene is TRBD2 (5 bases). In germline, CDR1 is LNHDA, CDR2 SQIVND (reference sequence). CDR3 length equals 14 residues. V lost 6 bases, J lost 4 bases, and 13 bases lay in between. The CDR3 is CASSPLRGYNEQFF. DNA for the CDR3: TGTGCCAGTAGCCCTTTGCGAGGGTACAATGAGCAGTTCTTC.

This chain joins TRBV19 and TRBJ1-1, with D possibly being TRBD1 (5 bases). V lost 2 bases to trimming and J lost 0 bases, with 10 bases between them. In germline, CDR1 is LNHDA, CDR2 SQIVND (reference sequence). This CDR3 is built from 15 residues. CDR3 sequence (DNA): TGTGCCAGTAGTATATCCGGGGCCATGAACACTGAAGCTTTCTTT. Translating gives CASSISGAMNTEAFF.

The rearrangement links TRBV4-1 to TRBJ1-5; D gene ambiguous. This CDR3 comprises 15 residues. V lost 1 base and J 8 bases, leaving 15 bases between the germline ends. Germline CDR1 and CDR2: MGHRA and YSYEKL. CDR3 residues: CASSQVVETLKPQHF. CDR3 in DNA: TGCGCCAGCAGCCAAGTGGTCGAAACCTTAAAGCCCCAGCATTTT.

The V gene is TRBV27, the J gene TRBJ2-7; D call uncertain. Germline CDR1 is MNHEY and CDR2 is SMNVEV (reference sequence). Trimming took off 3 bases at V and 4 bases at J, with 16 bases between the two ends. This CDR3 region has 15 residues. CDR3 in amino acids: CASSFDTQGVYEQYF. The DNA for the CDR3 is TGTGCCAGCAGTTTTGACACCCAAGGAGTTTACGAGCAGTACTTC.

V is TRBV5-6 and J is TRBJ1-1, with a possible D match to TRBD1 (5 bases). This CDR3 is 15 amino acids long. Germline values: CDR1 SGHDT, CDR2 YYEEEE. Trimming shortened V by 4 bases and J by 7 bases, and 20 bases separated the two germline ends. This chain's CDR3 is CASSPRRGDFNEAFF. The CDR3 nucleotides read TGTGCCAGCAGCCCCAGGAGAGGGGATTTTAATGAAGCTTTCTTT. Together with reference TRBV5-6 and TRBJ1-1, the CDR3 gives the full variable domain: DAGVTQSPTHLIKTRGQQVTLRCSPKSGHDTVSWYQQALGQGPQFIFQYYEEEERQRGNFPDRFSGHQFPNYSSELNVNALLLGDSALYLCASSPRRGDFNEAFFGQGTRLTVV.

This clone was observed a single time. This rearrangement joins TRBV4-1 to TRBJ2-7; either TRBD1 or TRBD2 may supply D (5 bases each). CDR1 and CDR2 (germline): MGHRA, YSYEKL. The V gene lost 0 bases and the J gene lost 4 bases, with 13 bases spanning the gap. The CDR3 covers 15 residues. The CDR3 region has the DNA TGCGCCAGCAGCCAAGATCGTGGGGGAAGGTACGAGCAGTACTTC. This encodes CASSQDRGGRYEQYF.

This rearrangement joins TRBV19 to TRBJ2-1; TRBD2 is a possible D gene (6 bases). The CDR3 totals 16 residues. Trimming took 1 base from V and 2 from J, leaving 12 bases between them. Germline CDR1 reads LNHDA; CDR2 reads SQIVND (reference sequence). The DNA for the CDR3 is TGTGCCAGTAGTATAGTCCATGGGAGGACCTACAATGAGCAGTTCTTC. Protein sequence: CASSIVHGRTYNEQFF. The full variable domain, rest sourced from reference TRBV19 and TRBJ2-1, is DGGITQSPKYLFRKEGQNVTLSCEQNLNHDAMYWYRQDPGQGLRLIYYSQIVNDFQKGDIAEGYSVSREKKESFPLTVTSAQKNPTAFYLCASSIVHGRTYNEQFFGPGTRLTVL.

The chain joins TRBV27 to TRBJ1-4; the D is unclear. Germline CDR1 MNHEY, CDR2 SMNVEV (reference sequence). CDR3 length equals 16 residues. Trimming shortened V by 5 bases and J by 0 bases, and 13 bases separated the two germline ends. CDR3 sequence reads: CASSPTPLATNEKLFF. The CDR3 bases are TGTGCCAGCAGTCCCACCCCTCTTGCAACTAATGAAAAACTGTTTTTT.

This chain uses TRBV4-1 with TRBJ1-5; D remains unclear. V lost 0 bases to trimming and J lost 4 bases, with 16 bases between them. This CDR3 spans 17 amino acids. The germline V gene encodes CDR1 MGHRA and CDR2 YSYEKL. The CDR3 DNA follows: TGCGCCAGCAGCCAAGATTGGGAGCAGGTAGCTAATCAGCCCCAGCATTTT. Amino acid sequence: CASSQDWEQVANQPQHF.

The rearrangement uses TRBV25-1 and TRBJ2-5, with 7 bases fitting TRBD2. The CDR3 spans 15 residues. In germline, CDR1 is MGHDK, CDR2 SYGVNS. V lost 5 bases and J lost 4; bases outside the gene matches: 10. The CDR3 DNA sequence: TGTGCCAGCAGTTCACCAGCGGGAATGGGAGAGACCCAGTACTTC. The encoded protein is CASSSPAGMGETQYF.

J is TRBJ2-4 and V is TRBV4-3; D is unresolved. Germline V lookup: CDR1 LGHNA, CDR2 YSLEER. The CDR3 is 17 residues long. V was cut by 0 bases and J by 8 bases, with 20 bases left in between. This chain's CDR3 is CASSQDLPGSEEDIQYF. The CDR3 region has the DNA TGCGCCAGCAGCCAAGATCTCCCTGGGTCCGAAGAGGACATTCAGTACTTC.

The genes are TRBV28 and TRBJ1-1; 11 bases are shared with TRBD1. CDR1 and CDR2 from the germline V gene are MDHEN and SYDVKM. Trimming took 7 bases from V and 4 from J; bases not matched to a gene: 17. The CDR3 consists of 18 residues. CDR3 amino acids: CASKSRSGTGGTLTEAFF. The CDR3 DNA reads TGTGCCAGCAAATCCCGATCCGGGACAGGGGGGACGCTCACTGAAGCTTTCTTT.

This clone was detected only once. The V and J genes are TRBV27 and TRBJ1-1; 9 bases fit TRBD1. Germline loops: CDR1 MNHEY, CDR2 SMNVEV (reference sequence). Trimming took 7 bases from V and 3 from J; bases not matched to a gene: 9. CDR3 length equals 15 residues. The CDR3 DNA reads TGTGCCAGCACCCCACCTCGGGACAGGGACACTGAAGCTTTCTTT. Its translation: CASTPPRDRDTEAFF.

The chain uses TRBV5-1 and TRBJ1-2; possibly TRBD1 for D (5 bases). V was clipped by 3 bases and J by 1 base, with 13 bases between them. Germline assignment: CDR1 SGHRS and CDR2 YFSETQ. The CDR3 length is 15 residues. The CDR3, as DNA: TGCGCCAGCAGCTCGACAGCAGACCTTAACTATGGCTACACCTTC. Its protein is CASSSTADLNYGYTF.

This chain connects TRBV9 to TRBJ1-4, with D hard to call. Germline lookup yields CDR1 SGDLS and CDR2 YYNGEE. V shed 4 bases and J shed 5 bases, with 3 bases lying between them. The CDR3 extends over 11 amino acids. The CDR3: CASSRNEKLFF. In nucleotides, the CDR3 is TGTGCCAGCAGCCGAAATGAAAAACTGTTTTTT.

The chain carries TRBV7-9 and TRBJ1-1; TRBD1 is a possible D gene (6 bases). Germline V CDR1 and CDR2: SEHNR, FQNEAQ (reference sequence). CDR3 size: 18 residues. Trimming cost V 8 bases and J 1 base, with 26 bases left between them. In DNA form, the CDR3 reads TGTGCCAGCGGCCAGTCAGGGGATATTTGGGGACCGAACACTGAAGCTTTCTTT. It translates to CASGQSGDIWGPNTEAFF.

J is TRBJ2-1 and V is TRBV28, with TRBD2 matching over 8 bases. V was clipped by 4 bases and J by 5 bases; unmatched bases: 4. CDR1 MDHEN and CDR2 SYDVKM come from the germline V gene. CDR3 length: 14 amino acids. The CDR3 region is CASSSLAEDNEQFF. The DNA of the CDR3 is TGTGCCAGCAGTTCACTAGCGGAAGACAATGAGCAGTTCTTC. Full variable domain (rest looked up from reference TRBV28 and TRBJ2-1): DVKVTQSSRYLVKRTGEKVFLECVQDMDHENMFWYRQDPGLGLRLIYFSYDVKMKEKGDIPEGYSVSREKKERFSLILESASTNQTSMYLCASSSLAEDNEQFFGPGTRLTVL.

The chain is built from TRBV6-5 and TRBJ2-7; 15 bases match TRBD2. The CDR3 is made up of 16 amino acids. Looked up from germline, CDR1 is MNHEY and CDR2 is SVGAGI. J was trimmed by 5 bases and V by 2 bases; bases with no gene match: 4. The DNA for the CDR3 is TGTGCCAGCAGTTACCGGACTAGCGGGGGGGCTAACGAGCAGTACTTC. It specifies CASSYRTSGGANEQYF.

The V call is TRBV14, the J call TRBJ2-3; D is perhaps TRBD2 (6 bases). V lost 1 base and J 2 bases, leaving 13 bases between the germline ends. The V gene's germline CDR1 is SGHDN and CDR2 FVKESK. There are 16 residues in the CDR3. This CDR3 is CASSQGDSVYTDTQYF. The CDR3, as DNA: TGTGCCAGCAGCCAAGGGGACTCCGTATACACAGATACGCAGTATTTT.